This record looks at one T cell receptor beta chain sequence and its context. The data originate from a study of T cell changes during pregnancy in multiple sclerosis. Data came from immunoSEQ multiplex PCR; TCRdb stores just in-frame clones and leaves some out. This table has around 40,000 clones, 90% appearing once. V shed 8 bases, J shed 2 bases, and the junction held 2 bases outside the gene matches. The CDR3 runs to 12 residues. Germline V gives CDR1 MNHNS, CDR2 SASEGT. This rearrangement joins TRBV6-1 to TRBJ1-2; 7 nucleotides match TRBD1. This receptor was identified in a female donor in good health, enrolled as a control in a pregnancy study. The input for sequencing was CD4+ T cells from peripheral blood mononuclear cells, taken in the first trimester of pregnancy. Here the CDR3 DNA reads TGTGCCAGCGGACAGGCGAACTATGGCTACACCTTC. This encodes CASGQANYGYTF.